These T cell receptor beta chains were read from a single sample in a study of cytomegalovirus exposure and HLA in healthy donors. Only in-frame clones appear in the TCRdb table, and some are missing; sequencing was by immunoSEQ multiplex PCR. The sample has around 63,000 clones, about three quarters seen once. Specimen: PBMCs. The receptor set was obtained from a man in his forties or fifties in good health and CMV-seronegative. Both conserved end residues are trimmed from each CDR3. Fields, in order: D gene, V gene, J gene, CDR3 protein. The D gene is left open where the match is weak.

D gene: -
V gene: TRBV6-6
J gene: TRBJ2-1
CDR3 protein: ATRTPGSSYNEQF

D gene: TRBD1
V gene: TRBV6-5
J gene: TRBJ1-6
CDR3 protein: AISGTGVSPLH

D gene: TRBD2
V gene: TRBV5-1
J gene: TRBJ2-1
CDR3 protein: ASSLGSSGPGNEQF

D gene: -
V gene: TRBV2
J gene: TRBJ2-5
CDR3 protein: ASMAETQY

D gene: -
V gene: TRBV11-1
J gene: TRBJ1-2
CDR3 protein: ASSPGQSNYGYT

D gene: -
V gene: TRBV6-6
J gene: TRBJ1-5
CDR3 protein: ASSPGSLNQPQH

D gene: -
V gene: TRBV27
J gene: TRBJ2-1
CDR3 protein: ASSLIGVNEQF

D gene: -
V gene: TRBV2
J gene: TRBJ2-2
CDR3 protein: ASSLIPDTGELF

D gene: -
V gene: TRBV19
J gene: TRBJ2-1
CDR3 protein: ASSMGGEYNEQF

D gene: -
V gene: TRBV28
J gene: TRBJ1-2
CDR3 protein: ASGSPGLGGGYT

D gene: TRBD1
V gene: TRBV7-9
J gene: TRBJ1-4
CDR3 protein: ASSRDRSNEKLF

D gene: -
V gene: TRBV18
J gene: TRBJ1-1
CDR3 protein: ASSPKNTEAF

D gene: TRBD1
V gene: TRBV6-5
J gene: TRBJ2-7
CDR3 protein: ASSYSLGQAYEQY

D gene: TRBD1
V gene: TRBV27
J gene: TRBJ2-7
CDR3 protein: ASTLTGGVSYEQY

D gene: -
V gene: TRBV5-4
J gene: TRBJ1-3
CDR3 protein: ASSLAGTGNTIY

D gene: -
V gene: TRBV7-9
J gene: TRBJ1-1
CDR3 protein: SSSIQGTEAF

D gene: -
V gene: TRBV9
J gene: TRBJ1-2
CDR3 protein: ASSVVQSIRDYGYT

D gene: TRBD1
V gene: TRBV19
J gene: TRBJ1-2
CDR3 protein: ASSKDRGYGYT

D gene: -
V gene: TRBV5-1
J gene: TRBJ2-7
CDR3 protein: ASRDKNYEQY

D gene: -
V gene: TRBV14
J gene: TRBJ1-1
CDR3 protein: ASSLFGQLEAF

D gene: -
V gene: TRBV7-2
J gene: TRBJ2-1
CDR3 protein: ASSPTSALYNEQF

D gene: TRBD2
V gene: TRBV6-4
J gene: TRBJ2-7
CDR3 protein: ASSSDRTSDEQY

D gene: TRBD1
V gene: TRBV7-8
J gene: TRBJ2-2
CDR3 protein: ASSLQDRINTGELF

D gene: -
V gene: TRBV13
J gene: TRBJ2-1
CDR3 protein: ASSIPNEAAEQF

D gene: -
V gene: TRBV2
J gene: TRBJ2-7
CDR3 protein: ASSEGQVDPGVYEQY

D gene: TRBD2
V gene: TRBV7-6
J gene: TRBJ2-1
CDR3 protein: ASSLGRLAGVEQF

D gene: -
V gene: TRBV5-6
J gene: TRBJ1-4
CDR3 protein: ASSFYPAGGEKLF

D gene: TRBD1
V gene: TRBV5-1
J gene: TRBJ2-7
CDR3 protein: ASRSDPAGTGTYEQY

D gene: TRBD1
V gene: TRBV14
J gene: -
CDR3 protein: ASSKGTGVVYEQY

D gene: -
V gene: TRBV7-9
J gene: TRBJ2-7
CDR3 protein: ASSRPSRQVVQY

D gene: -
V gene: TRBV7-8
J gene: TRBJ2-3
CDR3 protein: ASSLAEATDTQY

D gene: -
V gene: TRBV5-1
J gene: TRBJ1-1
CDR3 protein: ASSATATNTEAF

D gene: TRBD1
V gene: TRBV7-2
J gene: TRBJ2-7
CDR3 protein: ASSMRTGKISEQY

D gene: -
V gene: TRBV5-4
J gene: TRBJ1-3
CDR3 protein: ASSSQSQTGWNTIY

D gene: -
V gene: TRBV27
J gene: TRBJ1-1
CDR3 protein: ASSPRAPHGDTEAF

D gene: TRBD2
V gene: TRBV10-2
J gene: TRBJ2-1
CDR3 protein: ASSVTGTSGSYNEQF

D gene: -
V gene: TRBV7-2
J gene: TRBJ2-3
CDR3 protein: ASSSNPPDTQY

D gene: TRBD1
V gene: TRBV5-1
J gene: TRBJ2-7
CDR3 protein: ASSRTGTGSLYEQY

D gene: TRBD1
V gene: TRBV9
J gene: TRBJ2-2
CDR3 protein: ASSANPGQSTGELF

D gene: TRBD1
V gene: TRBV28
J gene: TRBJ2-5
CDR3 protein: ASSTPAGQGEETQY

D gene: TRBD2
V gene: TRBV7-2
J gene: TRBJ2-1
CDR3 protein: ASSQTSAYNEQF

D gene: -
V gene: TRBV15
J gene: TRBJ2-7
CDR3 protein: ATSVTANYEQY

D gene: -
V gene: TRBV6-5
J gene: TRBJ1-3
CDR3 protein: ASSYPGGNTIY

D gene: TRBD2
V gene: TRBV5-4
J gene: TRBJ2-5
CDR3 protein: ASSQRLAAQETQY

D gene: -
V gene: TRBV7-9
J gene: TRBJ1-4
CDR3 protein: SSSLGLTTNEKLF

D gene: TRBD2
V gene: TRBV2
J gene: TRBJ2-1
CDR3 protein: ASSEGTSGAYNEQF

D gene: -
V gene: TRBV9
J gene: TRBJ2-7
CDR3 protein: ASSVAATGVYEQY

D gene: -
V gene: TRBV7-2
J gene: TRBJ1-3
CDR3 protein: ASSSQAGNTIY

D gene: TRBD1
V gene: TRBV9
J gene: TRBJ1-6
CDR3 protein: ASSVGRQGSSPLH

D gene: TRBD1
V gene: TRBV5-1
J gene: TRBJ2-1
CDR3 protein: ASSLEQGLWDEQF